This TCR beta chain was recovered during a study of T cells after posttransplantation cyclophosphamide. Findings and caveats of the study: Skin or GI-infiltrating T cells shared few TRB sequences with blood. Recipient CMV seropositivity and CMV reactivation strongly tracked TRB clonality.

TCRdb's copy holds only in-frame clones and misses some; the assay was immunoSEQ multiplex PCR. The table lists some 35,000 clones, with no singletons. This clone came up many times. The target antigen is unknown. This sequence was found in a man aged 25-45 years in good health and a related stem cell transplant donor. Sequencing was carried out using PBMCs.

The CDR3 nucleotides read TGTGCCAGCAGCTTAGCGCGCGGCAGGGACTACCGGTCACCCCTCCACTTT. Protein sequence: CASSLARGRDYRSPLHF. This chain joins TRBV7-2 and TRBJ1-6, with D perhaps TRBD1 (5 bases). V dropped 0 bases and J dropped 10 bases, with 19 bases sitting between them. The CDR3 contains 17 residues. Germline V gene lookup returns CDR1 SGHTA and CDR2 FQGNSA.